Listed here are 4 T cell receptor beta chains from one sample, sequenced in a study of neurological immune-mediated disorders. TCRdb reprocessed the 5' RACE reads via MiXCR and lists one record per CDR3 protein. The profile shows about 46,000 distinct CDR3 sequences, 3% of them singletons. What was sequenced was PBMCs. The receptors stem from a woman aged 45-65 years with multiple sclerosis.

This clonotype was recorded many times. The chain carries TRBV20-1 and TRBJ2-7; 10 bases match TRBD2. The CDR3 totals 16 residues. The germline V gene has CDR1 DFQATT and CDR2 SNEGSKA (reference sequence). Trimming cost V 1 base and J 7 bases; bases outside gene matches: 13. The CDR3, as DNA: TGCAGTGCTAGAGGGGCACGGGGAGCGGGAGGGCGAGAGCAGTACTTC. Translated, it gives CSARGARGAGGREQYF.

This clonotype was detected ten times or more. The V call is TRBV10-3, the J call TRBJ2-5, with TRBD1 as a possible D gene (6 bases). The germline CDR1 and CDR2 sequences are ENHRY and SYGVKD. This CDR3 is 13 amino acids long. Deletions cut 7 bases from V and 2 bases from J, with 11 bases between. CDR3 sequence reads: CAITSDRQETQYF. CDR3 DNA: TGTGCCATCACCTCGGACAGACAAGAGACCCAGTACTTC.

This clonotype was observed a handful of times. This is likely a read error, given that the CDR3 carries no conserved phenylalanine or tryptophan at its end. This chain uses TRBV3-1 with TRBJ2-7, with D unclear. V was clipped by 3 bases and J by 9 bases, with 18 bases between them. This CDR3 has 14 amino acids. The germline gives CDR1 LGHDT, CDR2 YNNKEL (reference sequence). The CDR3 sequence: CASSHGDVGSGQYC. In DNA, the CDR3 is TGTGCCAGCAGCCATGGTGATGTGGGGTCAGGGCAGTACTGC.

This clonotype came up many times. The chain combines TRBV5-1 with TRBJ2-3; TRBD2 matches at 7 bases. After removal of 0 bases from V and 12 bases from J, the junction contained 10 bases not matched to a gene. The length of the CDR3 is 14 residues. Germline CDR1 reads SGHRS; CDR2 reads YFSETQ. This CDR3 reads CASSLGREGGLQYF. For the CDR3, the DNA is TGCGCCAGCAGCTTGGGCAGGGAGGGTGGCCTCCAGTATTTT. The variable domain in full, with the rest retrieved from reference TRBV5-1 and TRBJ2-3, is KAGVTQTPRYLIKTRGQQVTLSCSPISGHRSVSWYQQTPGQGLQFLFEYFSETQRNKGNFPGRFSGRQFSNSRSEMNVSTLELGDSALYLCASSLGREGGLQYFGPGTRLTVL.